This entry lists 22 T cell receptor beta chains sequenced from one sample in a study of esophageal squamous cell carcinoma under preoperative chemotherapy. Each CDR3 protein gets one entry after TCRdb re-called the PCR reads with MiXCR. The data hold around 9,000 distinct CDR3 sequences, with over 40% observed a single time. Documented time point: after preoperative PTX-NDP chemotherapy. Sampling was performed from a patient given preoperative chemotherapy. The source of these receptors is a human donor with esophageal squamous cell carcinoma. The donor label of this sample is uncertain.

V usage is TRBV7-6 and J usage is TRBJ2-1, with D perhaps matching TRBD2 (5 bases). The J call may be in error: the DNA end matches TRBJ2-7 better. CDR1 and CDR2 from the germline V gene are SGHVS and FNYEAQ. The CDR3 length is 14 residues. The CDR3 bases are TGTGCCAGCAGCTCGAGGCTTCGGGGAAATGAGCAGTACTTC. Translating it yields CASSSRLRGNEQYF.

CDR3 amino acids: CASSYQTGSDTEAFF. The DNA of the CDR3 is TGTGCCAGCAGCTATCAGACAGGCTCCGACACTGAAGCTTTCTTT. The genes are TRBV5-4 and TRBJ1-1; tentative D call: TRBD1 (6 bases). The CDR3 has 15 amino acids. V gave up 3 bases and J gave up 3 bases, with 15 bases separating them. Germline values: CDR1 SGHNT, CDR2 YYREEE (reference sequence).

The chain links TRBV6-1 to TRBJ2-7; 8 bases agree with TRBD1. Trimming took 7 bases from V and 4 from J; bases not matched to a gene: 9. The germline V gene has CDR1 MNHNS and CDR2 SASEGT. The length of the CDR3 is 14 residues. The CDR3 DNA is TGTGCCAGCAACAAGGACAGGGCTGGTTACGAGCAGTACTTC. Translated, it gives CASNKDRAGYEQYF.

The chain carries TRBV6-1 and TRBJ2-3; 7 nucleotides match TRBD2. With V trimmed by 8 bases and J by 0 bases, 5 bases remained unmatched. The germline V gene has CDR1 MNHNS and CDR2 SASEGT. There are 14 residues in the CDR3. CDR3 DNA: TGTGCCAGCCGGGCTAGCGGAAGCACAGATACGCAGTATTTT. It is translated as CASRASGSTDTQYF.

J is TRBJ2-3 and V is TRBV6-5, with D possibly TRBD2 on 6 matching bases. The DNA end lines up better with TRBJ2-1; the J call may be wrong. The germline V gene encodes CDR1 MNHEY and CDR2 SVGAGI. The CDR3 contains 11 residues. Written as DNA, the CDR3 is TGTGCCAGCAGTATACGGGGGACCCAGTTCTTC. This gives the protein CASSIRGTQFF.

This clonotype was seen more than once but under ten times. The CDR3, as DNA: TGTGCCAGCAGCGTAGGTCCCAGTCAGAACACTGAAGCTTTCTTT. The encoded protein is CASSVGPSQNTEAFF. The V gene is TRBV9, the J gene TRBJ1-1, with D hard to call. From germline, CDR1 is SGDLS and CDR2 YYNGEE. V was trimmed by 0 bases and J by 1 base, leaving 10 bases between them. The CDR3 runs to 15 residues.

The chain links TRBV6-5 to TRBJ2-1, with D perhaps being TRBD1 or TRBD2 (5 bases each). Trimming stripped 4 bases from V and 13 bases from J, with 20 bases between. CDR1 MNHEY and CDR2 SVGAGI come from the germline V gene. The CDR3 sequence is 14 residues long. Here the CDR3 DNA reads TGTGCCAGCAGTTGGGGGAAGGGCGCAGAGACCCAGTTCTTC. It translates to CASSWGKGAETQFF.

Regarding this clonotype: The missing conserved phenylalanine or tryptophan at the end of this CDR3 makes a read error likely. The limits of the CDR3 on the DNA are not certain, so only TCRdb's listed CDR3 is given. The chain has TRBV6-5 and TRBJ2-3; TRBD1, the table's D call, lacks a check against the DNA. A total of 16 residues make up the CDR3, ends included. Germline V gene data show CDR1 as MNHEY and CDR2 as SVGAGI. This CDR3 reads CASSYSTGPYEQYFGP.

This clonotype rates as medium-sized (0.01 to 0.1%). The gene calls are TRBV7-8 and TRBJ2-2; no firm D call. CDR3 length: 16 amino acids. Looked up from germline, CDR1 is SGHVS and CDR2 is FQNEAQ. V was pared by 5 bases and J by 2 bases, with 15 bases between. This chain's CDR3 is CASSDPQSSNTGELFF. CDR3 nucleotides: TGTGCCAGCAGCGACCCCCAGTCGTCAAACACCGGGGAGCTGTTTTTT.

Details on this clonotype: The junction and the germline gene differ at one end; a read error may be behind it. This chain's CDR3 is CASSQELSTETQYF. The CDR3 DNA sequence: TGTGCCAGCAGCCAAGAGCTTAGCACAGAGACGCAGTATTTC. The V and J genes are TRBV7-6 and TRBJ2-3; D gene unclear. CDR1 is SGHVS, CDR2 FNYEAQ, per germline. The CDR3 is made up of 14 amino acids.

The chain employs TRBV9 and TRBJ2-1, with D possibly being TRBD2 (6 bases). This CDR3 has 16 residues. Germline loops: CDR1 SGDLS, CDR2 YYNGEE. The V and J ends lost 3 bases and 5 bases respectively, with 18 bases between them. In DNA form, the CDR3 reads TGTGCCAGCAGCGGCCTCGGGATAGCGGAAGACAATGAGCAGTTCTTC. It encodes CASSGLGIAEDNEQFF.

The CDR3 sequence: CASRTGTASTGTQYF. The CDR3 coding sequence is TGTGCCAGCAGGACCGGGACTGCTAGCACCGGGACGCAGTATTTT. The chain couples TRBV6-1 to TRBJ2-2; tentatively, D is TRBD2 (6 bases). The J call is doubtful: the DNA matches TRBJ2-3 better. The CDR3 is 15 amino acids. Germline CDR1 reads MNHNS; CDR2 reads SASEGT.

This chain links TRBV7-7 with TRBJ2-3; a possible D gene is TRBD2 (5 bases). The germline gives CDR1 SSHAT, CDR2 FNYEAQ (reference sequence). Trimming left V 3 bases short and J 11 bases short, with 15 bases between. The CDR3 runs 13 residues. Written as DNA, the CDR3 is TGTGCCAGCAGCTTCGTAGGCACCGGGGAGCAGTATTTT. As protein: CASSFVGTGEQYF.

This clonotype was seen only once. The V call is TRBV25-1, the J call TRBJ2-3; D not certain. Germline V CDR1 and CDR2: MGHDK, SYGVNS. The CDR3 has 13 residues. V was clipped by 1 base and J by 3 bases, with 5 bases between them. The CDR3 spells CASSEFQTDTQYF. The DNA for the CDR3 is TGTGCCAGCAGTGAATTTCAGACAGATACGCAGTATTTT.

Regarding this clonotype: The DNA is omitted, as the CDR3 cannot be located on it reliably, and the CDR3 follows TCRdb's listing. The chain is built from TRBV6-1 and TRBJ2-2. The CDR3 comprises 13 residues, both ends counted. CDR1 and CDR2 (germline): MNHNS, SASEGT. CDR3 sequence: CASSDVGTGAQFF.

This clonotype was detected ten times or more. J is TRBJ2-5 and V is TRBV6-1; 11 bases match TRBD2. The CDR3 extends over 15 amino acids. V dropped 10 bases and J dropped 5; count of bases not matched to a gene: 12. Germline V CDR1 and CDR2: MNHNS, SASEGT. The CDR3 region has the DNA TGTGCCACCGGAGGGACTAGCGGCGGTGGGGAGACCCAGTACTTC. Its protein is CATGGTSGGGETQYF.

This clonotype was seen repeatedly, ten times or more. The gene calls are TRBV6-1 and TRBJ2-2; no clear D. V shed 7 bases and J shed 1 base, with 10 bases lying between them. The CDR3 runs 14 residues. From germline, CDR1 is MNHNS and CDR2 SASEGT. CDR3 nucleotide sequence: TGTGCCAGCAACTCGGTGATGAACACCGGGGAGCTGTTTTTT. Its protein product is CASNSVMNTGELFF.

The chain recombines TRBV6-1 with TRBJ2-3; maybe TRBD2 (6 bases). TRBJ2-2 explains the end of the DNA better; the J call may be wrong. Germline values: CDR1 MNHNS, CDR2 SASEGT. The CDR3 runs 15 residues. For the CDR3, the DNA is TGTGCCAGCAGTGAACCGGGGGTGAACACCGGTACGCTGTTTTTT. It translates to CASSEPGVNTGTLFF.

The chain combines TRBV6-1 with TRBJ1-5; D perhaps matches TRBD1 (6 bases). Between the trimmed V and J ends, which lost 4 bases and 4 bases, there was a span of 17 bases. From germline, CDR1 is MNHNS and CDR2 SASEGT. CDR3 length: 16 amino acids. CDR3 bases: TGTGCCAGCAGTGCTATCGGACAGATCGATAATCAGCCCCAGCATTTT. This sequence encodes CASSAIGQIDNQPQHF.

There are many counts of this clonotype. V is TRBV7-8 and J is TRBJ2-1; the D gene could be TRBD1 or TRBD2 (5 bases each). The CDR3 totals 14 residues. Germline CDR1 SGHVS, CDR2 FQNEAQ. Trimming shortened V by 3 bases and J by 8 bases, and 14 bases separated the two germline ends. CDR3 region: CASSLGRLPYEQFF. DNA for the CDR3: TGTGCCAGCAGCTTGGGACGCCTTCCCTATGAGCAGTTCTTC.

The J gene is TRBJ2-1, the V gene TRBV6-1; 8 bases match TRBD2. TRBJ2-7 matches the DNA end more closely, so the J call is doubtful. CDR3 length equals 14 residues. Germline lookup yields CDR1 MNHNS and CDR2 SASEGT. The CDR3 region is CASSRWTSHAEQYF. The CDR3, as DNA: TGTGCCAGCAGTCGGTGGACTAGCCATGCCGAGCAGTACTTC.

This clonotype was counted between two and nine times. The V gene is TRBV5-6, the J gene TRBJ2-7; possible D gene TRBD2, 7 bases. This CDR3 spans 16 amino acids. Trimming shortened V by 3 bases and J by 5 bases, and 21 bases separated the two germline ends. Germline V gene data show CDR1 as SGHDT and CDR2 as YYEEEE. CDR3 DNA: TGTGCCAGCAGCTACCGTGAAGGGGGAGGGATGAACGAGCAGTACTTC. It codes for CASSYREGGGMNEQYF.